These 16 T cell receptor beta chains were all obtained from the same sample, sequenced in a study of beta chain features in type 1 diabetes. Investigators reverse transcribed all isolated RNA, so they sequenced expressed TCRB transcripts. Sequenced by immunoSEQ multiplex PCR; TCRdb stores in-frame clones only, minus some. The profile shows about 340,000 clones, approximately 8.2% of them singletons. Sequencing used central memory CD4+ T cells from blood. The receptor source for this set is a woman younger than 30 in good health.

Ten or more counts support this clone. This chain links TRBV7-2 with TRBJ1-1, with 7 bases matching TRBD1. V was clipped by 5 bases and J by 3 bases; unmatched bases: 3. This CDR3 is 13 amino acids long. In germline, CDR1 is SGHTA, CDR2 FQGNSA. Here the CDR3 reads CASSKTGYTEAFF. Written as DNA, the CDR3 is TGTGCCAGCAGCAAGACAGGGTACACTGAAGCTTTCTTT.

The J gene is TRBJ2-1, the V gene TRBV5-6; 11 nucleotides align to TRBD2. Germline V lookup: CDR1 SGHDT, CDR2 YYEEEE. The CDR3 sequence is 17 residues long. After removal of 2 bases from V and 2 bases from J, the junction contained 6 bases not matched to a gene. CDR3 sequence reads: CASSFRTSGYPYNEQFF. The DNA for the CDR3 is TGTGCCAGCAGCTTTAGGACTAGCGGGTATCCCTACAATGAGCAGTTCTTC.

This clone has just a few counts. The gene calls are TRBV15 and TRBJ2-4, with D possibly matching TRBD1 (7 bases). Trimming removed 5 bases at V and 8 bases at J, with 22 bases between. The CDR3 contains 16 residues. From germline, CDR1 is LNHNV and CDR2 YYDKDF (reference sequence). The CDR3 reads CATSWGKNSRGDIQYF. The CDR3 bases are TGTGCCACCAGCTGGGGCAAGAATTCCAGGGGGGACATTCAGTACTTC. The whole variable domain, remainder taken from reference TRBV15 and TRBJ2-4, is DAMVIQNPRYQVTQFGKPVTLSCSQTLNHNVMYWYQQKSSQAPKLLFHYYDKDFNNEADTPDNFQSRRPNTSFCFLDIRSPGLGDTAMYLCATSWGKNSRGDIQYFGAGTRLSVL.

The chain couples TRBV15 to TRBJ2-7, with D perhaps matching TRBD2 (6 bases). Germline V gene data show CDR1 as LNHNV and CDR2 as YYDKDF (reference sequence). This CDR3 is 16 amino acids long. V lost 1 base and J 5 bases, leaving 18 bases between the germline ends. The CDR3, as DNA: TGTGCCACCAGCAGAGTCTTGACGGGAGCCCCCCACGAGCAGTACTTC. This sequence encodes CATSRVLTGAPHEQYF.

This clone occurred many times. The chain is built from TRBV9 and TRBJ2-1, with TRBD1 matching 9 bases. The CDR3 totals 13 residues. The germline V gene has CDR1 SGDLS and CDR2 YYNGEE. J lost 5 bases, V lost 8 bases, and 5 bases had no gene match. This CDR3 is CASSRDRDNEQFF. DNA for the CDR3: TGTGCCAGTTCCCGGGACAGGGACAATGAGCAGTTCTTC.

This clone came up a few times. For the CDR3, the DNA is TGTGCCAGCAGCTACAGACAGGTCACAGATACGCAGTATTTT. Translated, it gives CASSYRQVTDTQYF. This chain joins TRBV7-8 and TRBJ2-3; D perhaps matches TRBD1 (6 bases). The CDR3 is 14 residues long. Germline lookup yields CDR1 SGHVS and CDR2 FQNEAQ. V was cut by 4 bases and J by 2 bases, with 10 bases left in between.

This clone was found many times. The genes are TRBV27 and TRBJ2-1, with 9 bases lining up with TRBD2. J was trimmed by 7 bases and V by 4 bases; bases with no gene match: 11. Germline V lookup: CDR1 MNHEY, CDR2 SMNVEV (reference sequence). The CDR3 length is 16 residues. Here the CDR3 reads CASSSVGAGGKNEQFF. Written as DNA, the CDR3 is TGTGCCAGCAGTTCTGTTGGAGCGGGAGGAAAGAATGAGCAGTTCTTC.

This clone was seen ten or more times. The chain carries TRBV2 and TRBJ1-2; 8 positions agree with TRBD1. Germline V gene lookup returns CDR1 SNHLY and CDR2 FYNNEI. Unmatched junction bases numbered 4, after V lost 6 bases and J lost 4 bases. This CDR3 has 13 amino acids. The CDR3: CASRDRETYGYTF. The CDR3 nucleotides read TGTGCCAGCAGGGACAGGGAAACCTATGGCTACACCTTC.

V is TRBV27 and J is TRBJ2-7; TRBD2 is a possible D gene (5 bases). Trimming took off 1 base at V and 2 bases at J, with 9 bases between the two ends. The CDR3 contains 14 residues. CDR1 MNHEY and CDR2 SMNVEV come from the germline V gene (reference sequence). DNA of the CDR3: TGTGCCAGCAGTTTATTCACGGGGACCTACGAGCAGTACTTC. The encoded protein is CASSLFTGTYEQYF.

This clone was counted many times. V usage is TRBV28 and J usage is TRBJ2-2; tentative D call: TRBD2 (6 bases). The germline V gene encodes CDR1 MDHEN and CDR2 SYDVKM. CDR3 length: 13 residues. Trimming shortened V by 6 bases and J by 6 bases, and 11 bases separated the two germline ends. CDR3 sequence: CASRRAGPGELFF. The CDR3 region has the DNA TGTGCCAGCAGGAGGGCGGGGCCCGGGGAGCTGTTTTTT.

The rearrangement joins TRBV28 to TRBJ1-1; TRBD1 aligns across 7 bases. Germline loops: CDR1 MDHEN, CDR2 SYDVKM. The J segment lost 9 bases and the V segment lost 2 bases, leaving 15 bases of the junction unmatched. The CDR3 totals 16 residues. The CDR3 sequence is CASSLIAAVTGRKAFF. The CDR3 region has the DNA TGTGCCAGCAGTTTAATAGCCGCTGTGACAGGGAGAAAAGCTTTCTTT. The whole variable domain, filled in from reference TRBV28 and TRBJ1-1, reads DVKVTQSSRYLVKRTGEKVFLECVQDMDHENMFWYRQDPGLGLRLIYFSYDVKMKEKGDIPEGYSVSREKKERFSLILESASTNQTSMYLCASSLIAAVTGRKAFFGQGTRLTVV.

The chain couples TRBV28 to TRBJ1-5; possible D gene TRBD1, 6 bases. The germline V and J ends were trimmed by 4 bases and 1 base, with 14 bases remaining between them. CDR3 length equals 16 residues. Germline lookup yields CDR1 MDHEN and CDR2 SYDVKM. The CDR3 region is CASSYSQGISNQPQHF. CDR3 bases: TGTGCCAGCAGTTACTCCCAGGGGATCAGCAATCAGCCCCAGCATTTT.

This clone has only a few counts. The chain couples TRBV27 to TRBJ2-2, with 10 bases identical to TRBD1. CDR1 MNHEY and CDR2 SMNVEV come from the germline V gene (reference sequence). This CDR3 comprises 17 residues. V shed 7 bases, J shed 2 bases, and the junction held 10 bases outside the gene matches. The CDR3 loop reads CASTRSGTGVNTGELFF. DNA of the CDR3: TGTGCCAGCACCCGATCCGGGACAGGGGTCAACACCGGGGAGCTGTTTTTT.

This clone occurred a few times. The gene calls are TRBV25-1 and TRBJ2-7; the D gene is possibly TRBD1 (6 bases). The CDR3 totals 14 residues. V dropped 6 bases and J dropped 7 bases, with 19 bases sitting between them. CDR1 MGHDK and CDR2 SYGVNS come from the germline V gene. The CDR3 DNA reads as TGTGCCAGCAGAAGGGACAATCCTCCGGCGGAGCAGTACTTC. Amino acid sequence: CASRRDNPPAEQYF.

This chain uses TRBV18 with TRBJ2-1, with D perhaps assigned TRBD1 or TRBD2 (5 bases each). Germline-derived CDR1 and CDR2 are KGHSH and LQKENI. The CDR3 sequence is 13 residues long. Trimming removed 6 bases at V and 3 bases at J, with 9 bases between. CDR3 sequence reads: CASSGTLYNEQFF. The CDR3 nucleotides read TGTGCCAGCTCCGGGACGCTCTACAATGAGCAGTTCTTC.

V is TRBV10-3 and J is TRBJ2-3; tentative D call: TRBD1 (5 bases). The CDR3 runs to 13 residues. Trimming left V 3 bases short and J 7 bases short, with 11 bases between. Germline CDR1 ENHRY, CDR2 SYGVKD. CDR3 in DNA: TGTGCCATCAGTGATCAGGGTAGAAATACGCAGTATTTT. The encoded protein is CAISDQGRNTQYF.